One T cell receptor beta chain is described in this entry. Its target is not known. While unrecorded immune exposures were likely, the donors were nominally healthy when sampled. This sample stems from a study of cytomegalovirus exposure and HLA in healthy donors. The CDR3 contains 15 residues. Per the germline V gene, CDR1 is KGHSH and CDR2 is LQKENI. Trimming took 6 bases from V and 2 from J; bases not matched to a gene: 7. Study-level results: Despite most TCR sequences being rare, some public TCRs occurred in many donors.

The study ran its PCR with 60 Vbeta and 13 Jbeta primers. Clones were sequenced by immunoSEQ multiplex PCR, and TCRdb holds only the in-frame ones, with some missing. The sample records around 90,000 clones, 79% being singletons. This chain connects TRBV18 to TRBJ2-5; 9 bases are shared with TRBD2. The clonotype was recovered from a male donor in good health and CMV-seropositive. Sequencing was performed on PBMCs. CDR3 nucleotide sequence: TGTGCCAGCTCGTTGCTAGCGGGGTTACAAGAGACCCAGTACTTC. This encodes CASSLLAGLQETQYF. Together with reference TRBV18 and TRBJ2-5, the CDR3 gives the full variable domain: NAGVMQNPRHLVRRRGQEARLRCSPMKGHSHVYWYRQLPEEGLKFMVYLQKENIIDESGMPKERFSAEFPKEGPSILRIQQVVRGDSAAYFCASSLLAGLQETQYFGPGTRLLVL.